These T cell receptor beta chains were read from a single sample in a study of T cells in Graves' hyperthyroidism and ophthalmopathy. MiXCR, applied by TCRdb to the multiplex PCR reads, yields one record per CDR3 protein. This sample has some 580,000 distinct CDR3 sequences, with approximately 16% found just once. The sample was blood. The receptors come from a woman between 40 and 55 years old with Graves' ophthalmopathy. Each CDR3 is given with its conserved first and last residue. Each record gives: V gene, clone size, J gene, D gene, CDR3 length, CDR3 protein, CDR3 DNA. D genes are given only for firm matches. Size is omitted from some rows. Given values are once, few, many or a class for expanded clones.

TRBV15	many	TRBJ2-1	.	15	CATSRDNGGNNEQFF	TGTGCCACCAGCAGAGATAACGGGGGTAACAATGAGCAGTTCTTC
TRBV2	many	TRBJ2-1	.	14	CASSRAVSYNEQFF	TGTGCCAGCAGCAGGGCCGTCTCCTACAATGAGCAGTTCTTC
TRBV9	few	TRBJ2-7	TRBD1	14	CASSRGQDPGEQYF	TGTGCCAGCAGCCGCGGACAGGACCCGGGGGAGCAGTACTTC
TRBV4-2	.	TRBJ1-4	.	13	CASTPGGREKLFF	TGTGCCAGCACCCCGGGGGGGAGGGAAAAACTGTTTTTT
TRBV28	many	TRBJ1-1	.	13	CASSEVPNTEAFF	TGTGCCAGCAGCGAAGTCCCGAACACTGAAGCTTTCTTT
TRBV15	many	TRBJ1-1	.	16	CATSRDRGSAETEAFF	TGTGCCACCAGCAGAGATCGAGGGTCGGCGGAGACTGAAGCTTTCTTT
TRBV11-2	many	TRBJ2-1	TRBD2	13	CASKASGLNEQFF	TGTGCCAGCAAGGCTAGCGGGCTCAATGAGCAGTTCTTC
TRBV5-1	many	TRBJ2-3	.	13	CASGSGGTDTQYF	TGCGCCAGCGGATCCGGGGGCACAGATACGCAGTATTTT
TRBV20-1	many	TRBJ2-1	.	17	CSASRGFGRSSHNEQFF	TGCAGTGCTAGTAGGGGCTTTGGGAGGAGCTCTCACAATGAGCAGTTCTTC
TRBV12-5	few	TRBJ2-1	TRBD1	18	CASGLGNLQGANGNEQFF	TGTGCTAGTGGTTTGGGGAACCTACAGGGGGCAAATGGGAATGAGCAGTTCTTC
TRBV5-1	many	TRBJ1-6	.	13	CASRRQTDSPLHF	TGCGCCAGCAGGCGTCAAACGGATTCACCCCTCCACTTT
TRBV3-1	many	TRBJ1-6	.	15	CASSPNRRAGSPLHF	TGTGCCAGCAGCCCTAACCGCAGGGCGGGATCACCCCTCCACTTT
TRBV6-1	few	TRBJ1-5	.	16	CASTPRGGGSNQPQHF	TGTGCCAGCACCCCTAGGGGGGGCGGGAGCAATCAGCCCCAGCATTTT
TRBV20-1	few	TRBJ1-2	.	13	CSARDPRESGYTF	TGCAGTGCTAGAGATCCCAGGGAATCTGGCTACACCTTC
TRBV7-9	.	TRBJ2-3	.	14	CASSQTLYTDTQYF	TGTGCCAGCAGCCAAACCCTCTACACAGATACGCAGTATTTT